This T cell receptor (beta chain) was sequenced for a study of shared clonotypes between healthy human individuals. Background on the study: Two female and a few male donors aged 18 to 49 were enrolled.

The V and J ends lost 0 bases and 4 bases respectively, with 10 bases between them. The CDR3 extends over 15 amino acids. From germline, CDR1 is SGHNT and CDR2 YYREEE (reference sequence). Notes on the study in general: Between a few donors, naive CD4 clonotypes were shared at a level of about 5%.

Details on this clone: The antigen remains unidentified.

Produced via immunoSEQ multiplex PCR; TCRdb's table is partial and in-frame only. Of 2 million to 3 million clones in the sample, around nine tenths were seen once. The sequence derives from a man between 18 and 29 years old in good health. This chain links TRBV5-4 with TRBJ1-4; weak D call: TRBD1 (5 bases). Material: naive CD4+ T cells sorted from blood. The subset is: CD45RA+ positively selected. The CDR3 spells CASSLDPGVNEKLFF. CDR3 in DNA: TGTGCCAGCAGCTTGGATCCGGGGGTTAATGAAAAACTGTTTTTT.